Described below is a single TCR beta chain sequence and its context. As yet, its antigen is unknown. This sample was included in a study of blood T cells in healthy people across ages. Points from the study as a whole: There was a strong correlation between TCR beta diversity and naive T cell percentage. While age rose, TCR beta diversity per million T cells dropped in a roughly linear way.

Next came a second PCR, run for about 6 to 12 cycles, which used a sample-barcoded 5' primer along with a J-beta primer mix. Each cDNA molecule, via a template-switch adaptor with 12 random nucleotides, was tagged. TCRdb analysed the 5' RACE reads with MiXCR anew, one entry per CDR3 protein. This sample yields 910,000 or so distinct CDR3 sequences, of which roughly 51% are seen a single time; roughly 23% belongs to the top ten. The CDR3 covers 14 residues. Trimming took 5 bases from V and 1 from J, leaving 9 bases between them. CDR1 and CDR2 (germline): DFQATT, SNEGSKA (reference sequence). Material for sequencing was blood. The TCR sequence derives from a woman aged 55-70 years in good health. The J gene is TRBJ2-6, the V gene TRBV20-1; D is possibly TRBD1 (6 bases). This CDR3 reads CSAVQGSGANVLTF. The CDR3 region has the DNA TGCAGTGCTGTACAGGGTTCTGGGGCCAACGTCCTGACTTTC.